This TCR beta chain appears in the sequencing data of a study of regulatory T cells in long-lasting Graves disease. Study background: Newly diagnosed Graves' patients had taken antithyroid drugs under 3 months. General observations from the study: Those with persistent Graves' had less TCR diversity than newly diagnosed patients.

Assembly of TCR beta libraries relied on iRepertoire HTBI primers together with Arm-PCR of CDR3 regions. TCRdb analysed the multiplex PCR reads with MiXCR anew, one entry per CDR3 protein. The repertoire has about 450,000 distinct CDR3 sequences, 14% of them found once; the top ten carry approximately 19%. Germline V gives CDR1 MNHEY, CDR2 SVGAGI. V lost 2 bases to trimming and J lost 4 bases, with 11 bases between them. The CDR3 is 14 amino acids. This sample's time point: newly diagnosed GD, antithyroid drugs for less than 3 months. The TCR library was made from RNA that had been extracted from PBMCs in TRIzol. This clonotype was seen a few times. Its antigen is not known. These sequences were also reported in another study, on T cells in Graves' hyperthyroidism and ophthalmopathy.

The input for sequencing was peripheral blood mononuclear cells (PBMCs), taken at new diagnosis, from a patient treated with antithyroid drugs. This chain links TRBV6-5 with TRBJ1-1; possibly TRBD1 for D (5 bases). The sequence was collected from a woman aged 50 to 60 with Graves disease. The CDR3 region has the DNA TGTGCCAGCAGTTACCAAAGGGGAGTCACTGAAGCTTTCTTT. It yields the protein CASSYQRGVTEAFF.